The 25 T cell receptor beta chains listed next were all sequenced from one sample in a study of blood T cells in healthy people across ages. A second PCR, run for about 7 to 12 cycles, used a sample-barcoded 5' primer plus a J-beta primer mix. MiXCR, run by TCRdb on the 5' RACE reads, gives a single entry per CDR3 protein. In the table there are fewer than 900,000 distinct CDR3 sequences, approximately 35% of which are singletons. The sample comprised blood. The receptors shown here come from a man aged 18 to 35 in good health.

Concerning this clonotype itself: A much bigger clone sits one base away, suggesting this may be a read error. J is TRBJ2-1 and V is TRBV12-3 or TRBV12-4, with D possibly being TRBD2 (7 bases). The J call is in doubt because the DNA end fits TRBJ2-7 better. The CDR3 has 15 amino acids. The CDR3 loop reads CASTLGGGSYNEQYF. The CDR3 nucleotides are TGTGCCAGCACCCTAGGGGGGGGCTCCTACAATGAGCAGTACTTC.

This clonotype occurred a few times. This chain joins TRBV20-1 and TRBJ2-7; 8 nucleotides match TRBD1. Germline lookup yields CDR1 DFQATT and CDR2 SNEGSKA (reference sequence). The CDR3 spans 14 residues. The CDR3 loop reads CRASGTGGYNEQYF. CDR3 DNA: TGCAGAGCCTCCGGGACAGGAGGTTACAATGAGCAGTACTTC.

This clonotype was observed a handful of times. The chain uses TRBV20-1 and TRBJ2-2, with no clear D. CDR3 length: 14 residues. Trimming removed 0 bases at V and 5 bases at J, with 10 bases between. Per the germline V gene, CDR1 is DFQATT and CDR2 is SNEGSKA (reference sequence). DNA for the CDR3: TGCAGTGCTAGAGACCTGAGGCTTACCGGGGAGCTGTTTTTT. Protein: CSARDLRLTGELFF.

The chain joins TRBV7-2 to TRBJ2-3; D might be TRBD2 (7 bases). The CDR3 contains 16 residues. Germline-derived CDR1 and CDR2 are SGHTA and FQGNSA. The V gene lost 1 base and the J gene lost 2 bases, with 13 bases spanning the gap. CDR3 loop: CASSLVRGALTDTQYF. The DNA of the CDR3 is TGTGCCAGCAGCTTAGTTCGGGGGGCCCTCACAGATACGCAGTATTTT.

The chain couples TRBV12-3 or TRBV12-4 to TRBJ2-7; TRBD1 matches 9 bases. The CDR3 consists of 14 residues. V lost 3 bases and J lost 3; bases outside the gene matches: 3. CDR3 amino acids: CASSFGDRVYEQYF. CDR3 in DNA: TGTGCCAGCAGTTTTGGGGACAGGGTCTACGAGCAGTACTTC.

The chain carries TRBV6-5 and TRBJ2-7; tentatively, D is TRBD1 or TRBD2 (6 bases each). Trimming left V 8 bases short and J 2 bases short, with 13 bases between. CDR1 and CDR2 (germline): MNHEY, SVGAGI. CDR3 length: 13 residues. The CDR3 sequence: CASRGQATYEQYF. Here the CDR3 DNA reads TGTGCCAGCCGGGGGCAGGCTACCTACGAGCAGTACTTC.

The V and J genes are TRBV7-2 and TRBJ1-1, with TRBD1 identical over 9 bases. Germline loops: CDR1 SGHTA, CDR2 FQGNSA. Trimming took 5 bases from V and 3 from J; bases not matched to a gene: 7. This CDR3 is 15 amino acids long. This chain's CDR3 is CASSLYTGGHTEAFF. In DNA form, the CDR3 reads TGTGCCAGCAGCCTTTATACAGGGGGCCACACTGAAGCTTTCTTT.

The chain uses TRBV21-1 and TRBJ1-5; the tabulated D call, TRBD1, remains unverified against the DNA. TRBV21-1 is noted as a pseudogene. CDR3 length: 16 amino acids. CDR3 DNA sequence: TGTGCCGGCAGCAACCCCCAGGGGGCTGGGGATCAGCCCCAGCATTTT. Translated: CAGSNPQGAGDQPQHF.

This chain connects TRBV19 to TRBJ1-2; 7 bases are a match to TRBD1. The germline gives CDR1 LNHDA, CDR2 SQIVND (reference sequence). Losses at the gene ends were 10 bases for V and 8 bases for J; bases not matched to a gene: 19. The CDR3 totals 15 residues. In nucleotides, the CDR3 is TGTGCCACACCTTCCCGGGACAGAGGTTCCTACGGCTACACCTTC. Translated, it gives CATPSRDRGSYGYTF. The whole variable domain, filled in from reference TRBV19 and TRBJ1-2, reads DGGITQSPKYLFRKEGQNVTLSCEQNLNHDAMYWYRQDPGQGLRLIYYSQIVNDFQKGDIAEGYSVSREKKESFPLTVTSAQKNPTAFYLCATPSRDRGSYGYTFGSGTRLTVV.

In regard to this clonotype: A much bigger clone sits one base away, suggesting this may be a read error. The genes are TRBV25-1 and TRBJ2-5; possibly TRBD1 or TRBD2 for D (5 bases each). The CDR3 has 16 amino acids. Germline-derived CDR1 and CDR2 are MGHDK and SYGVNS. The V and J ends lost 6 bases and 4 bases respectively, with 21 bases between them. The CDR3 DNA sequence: TGTGCCAGCAGCGGAGCCGGGGCAGATCCTGGAGAGACCCAGTACTTC. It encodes CASSGAGADPGETQYF.

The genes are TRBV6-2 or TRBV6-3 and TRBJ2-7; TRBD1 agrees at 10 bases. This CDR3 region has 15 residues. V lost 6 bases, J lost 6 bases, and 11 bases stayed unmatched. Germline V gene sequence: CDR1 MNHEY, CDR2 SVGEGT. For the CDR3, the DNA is TGTGCCAGCAGAAAACCCGGGACAGGGGTCGCCGAGCAGTACTTC. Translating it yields CASRKPGTGVAEQYF.

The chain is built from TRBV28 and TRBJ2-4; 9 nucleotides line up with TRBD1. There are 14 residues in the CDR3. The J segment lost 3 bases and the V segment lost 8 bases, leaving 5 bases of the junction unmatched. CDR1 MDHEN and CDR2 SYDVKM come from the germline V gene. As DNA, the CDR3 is TGTGCCAGCCGAACAGGGGGCAGCAAAAACATTCAGTACTTC. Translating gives CASRTGGSKNIQYF.

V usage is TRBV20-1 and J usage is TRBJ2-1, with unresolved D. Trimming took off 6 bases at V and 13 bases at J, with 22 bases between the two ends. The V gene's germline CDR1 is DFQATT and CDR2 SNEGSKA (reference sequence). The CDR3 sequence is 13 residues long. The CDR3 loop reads CSAPGPYGETQFF. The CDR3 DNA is TGCAGTGCCCCAGGACCGTACGGAGAGACCCAGTTCTTC.

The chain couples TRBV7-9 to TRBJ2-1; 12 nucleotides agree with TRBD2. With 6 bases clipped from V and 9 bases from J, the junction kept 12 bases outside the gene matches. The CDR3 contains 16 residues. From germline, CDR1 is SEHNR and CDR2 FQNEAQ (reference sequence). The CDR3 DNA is TGTGCCAGCAGTCCCAGACTAGCGGGGGCCCTCTCTGAGCAGTTCTTC. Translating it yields CASSPRLAGALSEQFF.

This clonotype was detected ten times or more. The CDR3 protein is CASSFGLSYEQYF. For the CDR3, the DNA is TGTGCCAGCAGCTTTGGACTCTCCTACGAGCAGTACTTC. The chain carries TRBV7-3 and TRBJ2-7, with a weak D call TRBD2 (5 bases). Trimming took off 3 bases at V and 0 bases at J, with 6 bases between the two ends. This CDR3 comprises 13 residues. Germline V gives CDR1 SGHTA, CDR2 FQGTGA.

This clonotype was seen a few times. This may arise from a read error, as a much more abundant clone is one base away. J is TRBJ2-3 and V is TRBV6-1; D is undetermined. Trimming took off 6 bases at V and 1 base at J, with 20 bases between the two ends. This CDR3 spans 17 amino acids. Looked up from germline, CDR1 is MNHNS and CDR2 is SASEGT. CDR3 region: CASSRRTAHIRTDTQYF. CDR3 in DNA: TGTGCCAGCAGCCGTCGGACGGCGCACATTCGCACAGATACGCAGTATTTT.

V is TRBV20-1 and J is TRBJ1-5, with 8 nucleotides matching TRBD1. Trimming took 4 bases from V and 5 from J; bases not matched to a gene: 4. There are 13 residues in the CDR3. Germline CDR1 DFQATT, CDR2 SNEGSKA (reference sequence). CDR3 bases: TGCAGTGCTACAGGGGGCAAGGATCAGCCCCAGCATTTT. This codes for CSATGGKDQPQHF.

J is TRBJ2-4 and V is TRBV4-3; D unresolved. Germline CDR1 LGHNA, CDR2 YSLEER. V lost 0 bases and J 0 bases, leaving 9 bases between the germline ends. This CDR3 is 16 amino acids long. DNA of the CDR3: TGCGCCAGCAGCCAAGAGACACCACCAGCCAAAAACATTCAGTACTTC. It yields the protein CASSQETPPAKNIQYF.

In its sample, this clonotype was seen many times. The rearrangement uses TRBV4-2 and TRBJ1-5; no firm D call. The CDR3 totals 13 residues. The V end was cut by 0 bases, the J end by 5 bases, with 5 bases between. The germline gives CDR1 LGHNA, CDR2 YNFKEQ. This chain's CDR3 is CASSQEADQPQHF. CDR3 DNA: TGTGCCAGCAGCCAAGAGGCCGATCAGCCCCAGCATTTT.

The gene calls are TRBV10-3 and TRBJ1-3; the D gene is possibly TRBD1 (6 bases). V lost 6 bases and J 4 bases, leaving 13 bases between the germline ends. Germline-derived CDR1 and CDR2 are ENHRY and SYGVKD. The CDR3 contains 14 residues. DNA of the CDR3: TGTGCCATCAGCCTCGGGGGGCGCGGAAACACCATATATTTT. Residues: CAISLGGRGNTIYF.

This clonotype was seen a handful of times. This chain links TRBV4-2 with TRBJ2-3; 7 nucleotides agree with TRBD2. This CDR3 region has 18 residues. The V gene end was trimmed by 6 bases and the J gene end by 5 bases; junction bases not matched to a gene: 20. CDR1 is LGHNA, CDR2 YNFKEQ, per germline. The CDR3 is CASRHREERGGYGDTQYF. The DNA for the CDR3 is TGTGCCAGCAGACACCGGGAGGAGCGGGGCGGTTATGGAGATACGCAGTATTTT.

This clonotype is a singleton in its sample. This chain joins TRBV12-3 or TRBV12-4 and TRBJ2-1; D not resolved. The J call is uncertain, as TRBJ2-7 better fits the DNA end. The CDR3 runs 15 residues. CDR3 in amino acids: CASRPPGSLFNEQYF. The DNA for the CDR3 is TGTGCCAGCAGACCTCCCGGGTCATTATTCAATGAGCAGTACTTC.

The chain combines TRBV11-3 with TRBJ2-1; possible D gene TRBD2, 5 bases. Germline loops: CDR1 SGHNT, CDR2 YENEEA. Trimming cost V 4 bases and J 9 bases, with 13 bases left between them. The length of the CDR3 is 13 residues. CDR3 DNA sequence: TGTGCCAGCAGCTATCCGGGAAGGAGTGAGCAGTTCTTC. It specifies CASSYPGRSEQFF.

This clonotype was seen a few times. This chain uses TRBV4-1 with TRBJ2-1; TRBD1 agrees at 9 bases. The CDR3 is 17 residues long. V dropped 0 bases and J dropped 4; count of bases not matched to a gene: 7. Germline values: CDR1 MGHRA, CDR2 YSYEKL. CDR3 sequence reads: CASSQDFDRGRYNEQFF. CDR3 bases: TGCGCCAGCAGCCAAGATTTCGACAGGGGGAGATACAATGAGCAGTTCTTC.

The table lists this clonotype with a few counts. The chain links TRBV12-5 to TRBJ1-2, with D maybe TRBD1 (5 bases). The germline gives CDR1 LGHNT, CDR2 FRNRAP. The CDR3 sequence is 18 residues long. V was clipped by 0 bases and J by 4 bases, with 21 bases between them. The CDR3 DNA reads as TGTGCTAGTGGTTTGGTCGGGACCTCCCAACGGTGGGGCTATGGCTACACCTTC. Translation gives CASGLVGTSQRWGYGYTF. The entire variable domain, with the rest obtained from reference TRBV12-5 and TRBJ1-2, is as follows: DARVTQTPRHKVTEMGQEVTMRCQPILGHNTVFWYRQTMMQGLELLAYFRNRAPLDDSGMPKDRFSAEMPDATLATLKIQPSEPRDSAVYFCASGLVGTSQRWGYGYTFGSGTRLTVV.